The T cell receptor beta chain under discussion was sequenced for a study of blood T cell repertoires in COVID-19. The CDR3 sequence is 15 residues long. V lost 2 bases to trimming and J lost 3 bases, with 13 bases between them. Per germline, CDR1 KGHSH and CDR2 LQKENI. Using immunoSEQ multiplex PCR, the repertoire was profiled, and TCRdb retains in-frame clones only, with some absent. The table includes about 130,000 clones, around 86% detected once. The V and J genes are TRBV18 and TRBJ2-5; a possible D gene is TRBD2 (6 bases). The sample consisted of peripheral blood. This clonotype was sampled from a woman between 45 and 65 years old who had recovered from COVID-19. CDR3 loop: CASSPFPGAKETQYF. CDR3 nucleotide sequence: TGTGCCAGCTCACCATTTCCGGGAGCCAAAGAGACCCAGTACTTC.